The rows below give T cell receptor beta chains drawn from one sample of a study of identical twins. TCRdb processed the 5' RACE reads anew with MiXCR; each CDR3 protein has one entry. The data contain about 920,000 distinct CDR3 sequences, roughly 12% of them singletons. Another study also made use of these data, one on yellow fever vaccine responses in identical twins.

Sequencing was performed on PBMCs. Receptor source: a woman younger than 30 in good health. Both conserved end residues are part of each CDR3. The D gene is left open where the match is weak. Clone size is given for some rows only: seen once, a few or many times, or a class if the clone is expanded.

D gene: -
V gene: TRBV15
clone size: few
CDR3 length: 14
J gene: TRBJ2-1
CDR3 protein: CATSTWGGGNEQFF
CDR3 DNA: TGTGCCACCAGCACGTGGGGAGGTGGAAATGAGCAGTTCTTC

D gene: -
V gene: TRBV12-5
clone size: -
CDR3 length: 13
J gene: TRBJ1-1
CDR3 protein: CASGTRGDTEAFF
CDR3 DNA: TGTGCTAGTGGCACGCGGGGTGACACTGAAGCTTTCTTT

D gene: -
V gene: TRBV27
clone size: -
CDR3 length: 15
J gene: TRBJ2-7
CDR3 protein: CASSGMAGAAGEQYF
CDR3 DNA: TGTGCCAGCAGTGGTATGGCGGGGGCGGCGGGGGAGCAGTACTTC

D gene: TRBD2
V gene: TRBV11-2
clone size: -
CDR3 length: 18
J gene: TRBJ2-1
CDR3 protein: CASRGLAGGQSSYNEQFF
CDR3 DNA: TGTGCCAGCAGAGGACTAGCGGGGGGACAAAGCTCCTACAATGAGCAGTTCTTC

D gene: -
V gene: TRBV7-3
clone size: -
CDR3 length: 12
J gene: TRBJ2-4
CDR3 protein: CASSQGGPMLYF
CDR3 DNA: TGTGCCAGCAGCCAAGGAGGGCCTATGCTGTACTTC

D gene: TRBD2
V gene: TRBV5-1
clone size: -
CDR3 length: 15
J gene: TRBJ2-1
CDR3 protein: CASSLEWGGGNEQFF
CDR3 DNA: TGCGCCAGCAGCTTGGAGTGGGGGGGAGGCAATGAGCAGTTCTTC

D gene: -
V gene: TRBV28
clone size: -
CDR3 length: 15
J gene: TRBJ2-7
CDR3 protein: CASSFNWGREYEQYF
CDR3 DNA: TGTGCCAGCAGTTTTAATTGGGGCAGGGAGTACGAGCAGTACTTC

D gene: TRBD2
V gene: TRBV6-1
clone size: -
CDR3 length: 16
J gene: TRBJ2-5
CDR3 protein: CASSTYSGGARETQYF
CDR3 DNA: TGTGCCAGCAGTACCTATAGCGGGGGGGCACGAGAGACCCAGTACTTC

D gene: -
V gene: TRBV20-1
clone size: few
CDR3 length: 11
J gene: TRBJ2-3
CDR3 protein: CSAFNTDTQYF
CDR3 DNA: TGCAGTGCCTTTAACACAGATACGCAGTATTTT

D gene: -
V gene: TRBV6-5
clone size: few
CDR3 length: 18
J gene: TRBJ2-2
CDR3 protein: CASSSNHRGRAGPGELFF
CDR3 DNA: TGTGCCAGCAGTTCGAACCACAGGGGGAGGGCGGGACCCGGGGAGCTGTTTTTT

D gene: -
V gene: TRBV29-1
clone size: -
CDR3 length: 17
J gene: TRBJ2-1
CDR3 protein: CSVDEVGVIGRPNEQFF
CDR3 DNA: TGCAGCGTTGATGAAGTGGGGGTCATTGGTCGTCCCAATGAGCAGTTCTTC

D gene: TRBD2
V gene: TRBV5-1
clone size: -
CDR3 length: 14
J gene: TRBJ2-5
CDR3 protein: CASRSGITRETQYF
CDR3 DNA: TGCGCCAGCCGAAGCGGGATTACGCGAGAGACCCAGTACTTC

D gene: TRBD2
V gene: TRBV4-1
clone size: -
CDR3 length: 15
J gene: TRBJ2-7
CDR3 protein: CASSEGSGSLYEQYF
CDR3 DNA: TGCGCCAGCTCCGAAGGCAGCGGGAGCCTGTACGAGCAGTACTTC

D gene: TRBD1
V gene: TRBV5-6
clone size: -
CDR3 length: 17
J gene: TRBJ1-2
CDR3 protein: CASSSPVLGQGLFGYTF
CDR3 DNA: TGTGCCAGCAGCTCACCGGTGTTAGGACAGGGGCTCTTTGGCTACACCTTC

D gene: TRBD2
V gene: TRBV6-5
clone size: -
CDR3 length: 15
J gene: TRBJ2-7
CDR3 protein: CASSSRTSGSFEQYF
CDR3 DNA: TGTGCCAGCAGTTCCCGGACTAGCGGGAGTTTCGAGCAGTACTTC

D gene: TRBD2
V gene: TRBV27
clone size: few
CDR3 length: 14
J gene: TRBJ2-3
CDR3 protein: CASTQSGGADTQYF
CDR3 DNA: TGTGCCAGCACTCAAAGCGGGGGCGCAGATACGCAGTATTTT

D gene: -
V gene: TRBV9
clone size: -
CDR3 length: 14
J gene: TRBJ1-6
CDR3 protein: CASSAEDYNSPLHF
CDR3 DNA: TGTGCCAGCAGCGCCGAGGACTATAATTCACCCCTCCACTTT

D gene: TRBD2
V gene: TRBV27
clone size: -
CDR3 length: 14
J gene: TRBJ2-1
CDR3 protein: CASIGGGDNNEQFF
CDR3 DNA: TGTGCCAGCATTGGCGGGGGTGACAACAATGAGCAGTTCTTC

D gene: TRBD2
V gene: TRBV29-1
clone size: few
CDR3 length: 15
J gene: TRBJ2-1
CDR3 protein: CSVGLAGFSYNEQFF
CDR3 DNA: TGCAGCGTTGGACTAGCGGGGTTCTCCTACAATGAGCAGTTCTTC

D gene: TRBD2
V gene: TRBV20-1
clone size: few
CDR3 length: 13
J gene: TRBJ2-5
CDR3 protein: CSASRGVGETQYF
CDR3 DNA: TGCAGTGCTTCTCGGGGGGTTGGGGAGACCCAGTACTTC